This is a list of T cell receptor beta chains from one sample in a study of CD8+ T cells in alopecia areata. This table comes from immunoSEQ multiplex PCR, and its TCRdb copy is limited to in-frame clones, with some not included. The sample contains over 150,000 clones, around 50% of which appear only once. What was sequenced was CD8+ T cells sorted from blood. The receptors stem from a human donor in good health. Each CDR3 is given with its conserved first and last residue. The order of the fields is V gene, J gene, D gene, clone size, CDR3 DNA, CDR3 protein. D genes are given only for firm matches. Some rows mark clone size as missing; the rest say once, few, many or name a class of expanded clone.

V gene: TRBV5-4; J gene: TRBJ1-1; D gene: TRBD1; clone size: -; CDR3 DNA: TGTGCCAGCAGCTCGGGACAGGTTGTCACTGAAGCTTTCTTT; CDR3 protein: CASSSGQVVTEAFF
V gene: TRBV19; J gene: TRBJ1-1; D gene: -; clone size: few; CDR3 DNA: TGTGCCAGTAGCCGTACAGAGAACACTGAAGCTTTCTTT; CDR3 protein: CASSRTENTEAFF
V gene: TRBV27; J gene: TRBJ2-7; D gene: -; clone size: few; CDR3 DNA: TGTGCCAGCCGAAATCTAAGGGCTGACGAGCAGTACTTC; CDR3 protein: CASRNLRADEQYF
V gene: TRBV10-2; J gene: TRBJ2-1; D gene: TRBD1; clone size: few; CDR3 DNA: TGCGCCAGCAGTGGGACAGGGATCTACAATGAGCAGTTCTTC; CDR3 protein: CASSGTGIYNEQFF
V gene: TRBV2; J gene: TRBJ2-5; D gene: -; clone size: -; CDR3 DNA: TGTGCCAGCAGTGACGGATGGGAGACCCAGTACTTC; CDR3 protein: CASSDGWETQYF
V gene: TRBV27; J gene: TRBJ1-5; D gene: -; clone size: few; CDR3 DNA: TGTGCCAGCAGCACGTACAGAAATCAGCCCCAGCATTTT; CDR3 protein: CASSTYRNQPQHF
V gene: TRBV5-6; J gene: TRBJ2-1; D gene: -; clone size: -; CDR3 DNA: TGTGCCAGCAGCACAATCGGCAATGAGCAGTTCTTC; CDR3 protein: CASSTIGNEQFF
V gene: TRBV28; J gene: TRBJ2-3; D gene: TRBD2; clone size: -; CDR3 DNA: TGTGCCAGCAGTTCGTTTAACGGGGGGACCACAGATACGCAGTATTTT; CDR3 protein: CASSSFNGGTTDTQYF
V gene: TRBV6-5; J gene: TRBJ2-7; D gene: -; clone size: -; CDR3 DNA: TGTGCCAGCAGTTACTCGAGGGGTTCCTACGAGCAGTACTTC; CDR3 protein: CASSYSRGSYEQYF
V gene: TRBV4-1; J gene: TRBJ1-2; D gene: -; clone size: -; CDR3 DNA: TGCGCCAGCAGCCAAGCGCTGGGGGCCCTCTATGGCTACACCTTC; CDR3 protein: CASSQALGALYGYTF
V gene: TRBV25-1; J gene: TRBJ1-2; D gene: -; clone size: -; CDR3 DNA: TGTGCCAGCAGTCCGGGAGGCTATGGCTACACCTTC; CDR3 protein: CASSPGGYGYTF
V gene: TRBV7-9; J gene: TRBJ2-5; D gene: -; clone size: few; CDR3 DNA: TGTGCCAGCAGCCTCGTACTTAGCGAGGGAGAGACCCAGTACTTC; CDR3 protein: CASSLVLSEGETQYF
V gene: TRBV25-1; J gene: TRBJ1-2; D gene: -; clone size: -; CDR3 DNA: TGTGCCAGCAGGGGCTGGGACCCACCCTATGGCTACACCTTC; CDR3 protein: CASRGWDPPYGYTF
V gene: TRBV27; J gene: TRBJ1-2; D gene: TRBD1; clone size: -; CDR3 DNA: TGTGCCAGCAGTTTATCGGGCGGGACAGATGTCGGCTACACCTTC; CDR3 protein: CASSLSGGTDVGYTF
V gene: TRBV4-1; J gene: TRBJ1-1; D gene: TRBD1; clone size: -; CDR3 DNA: TGCGCCAGCAGCCAGGAGGACAGGGGGCGCGGGGAAGCTTTCTTT; CDR3 protein: CASSQEDRGRGEAFF
V gene: TRBV5-1; J gene: TRBJ1-1; D gene: -; clone size: -; CDR3 DNA: TGCGCCAGCAGCTTGGTTGGGGTCCCGAACACTGAAGCTTTCTTT; CDR3 protein: CASSLVGVPNTEAFF
V gene: TRBV18; J gene: TRBJ1-2; D gene: -; clone size: -; CDR3 DNA: TGTGCCAGCTCAGTGACGGAAGAACATAACTATGGCTACACCTTC; CDR3 protein: CASSVTEEHNYGYTF
V gene: TRBV7-3; J gene: TRBJ2-3; D gene: -; clone size: -; CDR3 DNA: TGTGCCAGCAGCTCTAGCGCAAGCACAGATACGCAGTATTTT; CDR3 protein: CASSSSASTDTQYF
V gene: TRBV4-1; J gene: TRBJ2-2; D gene: -; clone size: -; CDR3 DNA: TGCGCCAGCAGCCAAGATGTGCTAGTAGTTGGGGAGCTGTTTTTT; CDR3 protein: CASSQDVLVVGELFF
V gene: TRBV29-1; J gene: TRBJ1-2; D gene: -; clone size: -; CDR3 DNA: TGCAGCGTTGAGGGACAAAACTATGGCTACACCTTC; CDR3 protein: CSVEGQNYGYTF
V gene: TRBV19; J gene: TRBJ1-5; D gene: -; clone size: few; CDR3 DNA: TGTGCCTCCAACCCCCAGCCCCAGCATTTT; CDR3 protein: CASNPQPQHF
V gene: TRBV5-1; J gene: TRBJ1-4; D gene: -; clone size: few; CDR3 DNA: TGCGCCAGCAGTCCCGTCGTCGTTCAGGGTGGCGAAAAACTGTTTTTT; CDR3 protein: CASSPVVVQGGEKLFF
V gene: TRBV5-6; J gene: TRBJ2-1; D gene: TRBD1; clone size: -; CDR3 DNA: TGTGCCAGCAGCCCGACAGGGGGCTTTGAGCAGTTCTTC; CDR3 protein: CASSPTGGFEQFF
V gene: TRBV13; J gene: TRBJ2-7; D gene: -; clone size: -; CDR3 DNA: TGTGCCAGCAGCTTAACTGGGCAGGGGATACGCGAGCAGTACTTC; CDR3 protein: CASSLTGQGIREQYF
V gene: TRBV30; J gene: TRBJ2-1; D gene: TRBD2; clone size: -; CDR3 DNA: TGTGCCTGGAGTGTACTGACTAGCGGGGGGGCCGAGGAGCAGTTCTTC; CDR3 protein: CAWSVLTSGGAEEQFF
V gene: TRBV11-2; J gene: TRBJ2-1; D gene: -; clone size: few; CDR3 DNA: TGTGCCAGCAGCTGGGATAGCGGAGTCTACAATGAGCAGTTCTTC; CDR3 protein: CASSWDSGVYNEQFF
V gene: TRBV4-2; J gene: TRBJ2-1; D gene: TRBD2; clone size: -; CDR3 DNA: TGTGCCAGCAGCCAAGGGGGGGGTACGTACAATGAGCAGTTCTTC; CDR3 protein: CASSQGGGTYNEQFF
V gene: TRBV29-1; J gene: TRBJ1-2; D gene: -; clone size: few; CDR3 DNA: TGCAGCGTTCCCTTCCTGCCGGGCTATGGCTACACCTTC; CDR3 protein: CSVPFLPGYGYTF
V gene: TRBV7-9; J gene: TRBJ2-3; D gene: -; clone size: -; CDR3 DNA: TGTGCCAGCAGAATAGGTCCGACAGATACGCAGTATTTT; CDR3 protein: CASRIGPTDTQYF
V gene: TRBV7-2; J gene: TRBJ1-1; D gene: -; clone size: few; CDR3 DNA: TGTGCCAGCAGGGAGTTGGGCCGGGACGCTGAAGCTTTCTTT; CDR3 protein: CASRELGRDAEAFF
V gene: TRBV14; J gene: TRBJ1-2; D gene: -; clone size: -; CDR3 DNA: TGTGCCAGCAGCCAGGGGAGCAACAGGGATTGGGGCTACACCTTC; CDR3 protein: CASSQGSNRDWGYTF
V gene: TRBV4-1; J gene: TRBJ2-5; D gene: TRBD1; clone size: -; CDR3 DNA: TGCGCCAGCAGCCTACCGGACAGGGGGCTTTCGGAGACCCAGTACTTC; CDR3 protein: CASSLPDRGLSETQYF
V gene: TRBV2; J gene: TRBJ1-1; D gene: -; clone size: once; CDR3 DNA: TGTGCCAGCAGTCCTCGGGGCACTGAAGCTTTCTTT; CDR3 protein: CASSPRGTEAFF
V gene: TRBV29-1; J gene: TRBJ1-2; D gene: -; clone size: -; CDR3 DNA: TGCAGCGTTGACCCGGGGCGGCCTGGCTACACCTTC; CDR3 protein: CSVDPGRPGYTF
V gene: TRBV29-1; J gene: TRBJ1-1; D gene: -; clone size: few; CDR3 DNA: TGCGAGGACACTGAAGCTTTCTTT; CDR3 protein: CEDTEAFF
V gene: TRBV2; J gene: TRBJ1-2; D gene: TRBD1; clone size: -; CDR3 DNA: TGTGCCAGCAGCCAAGGGAGGACAGGTAGTCCGCGGAAGGACTATGGCTACACCTTC; CDR3 protein: CASSQGRTGSPRKDYGYTF
V gene: TRBV4-1; J gene: TRBJ2-7; D gene: TRBD1; clone size: -; CDR3 DNA: TGCGCCAGCAGCCAGACAGGGGCTCGTGAGCAGTACTTC; CDR3 protein: CASSQTGAREQYF
V gene: TRBV19; J gene: TRBJ1-6; D gene: TRBD1; clone size: few; CDR3 DNA: TGTGCCAGTAGTATAAGGACAGGGGGGAATTCACCCCTCCACTTT; CDR3 protein: CASSIRTGGNSPLHF
V gene: TRBV15; J gene: TRBJ1-1; D gene: -; clone size: -; CDR3 DNA: TGTGCCACCAGCAGCCCCTCCGTAATGGACACTGAAGCTTTCTTT; CDR3 protein: CATSSPSVMDTEAFF
V gene: TRBV11-2; J gene: TRBJ2-2; D gene: -; clone size: few; CDR3 DNA: TGTGCCAGCAGGGAGGGTCCCGGGGAGCTGTTTTTT; CDR3 protein: CASREGPGELFF
V gene: TRBV19; J gene: TRBJ2-1; D gene: TRBD1; clone size: few; CDR3 DNA: TGTGCCAGTAAGACAGGGGGCAATGAGCAGTTCTTC; CDR3 protein: CASKTGGNEQFF
V gene: TRBV7-9; J gene: TRBJ2-1; D gene: TRBD2; clone size: -; CDR3 DNA: TGTGCCAGCAGCCTGACTAGCGGGGGGGCAGATGAGCAGTTCTTC; CDR3 protein: CASSLTSGGADEQFF
V gene: TRBV27; J gene: TRBJ1-2; D gene: -; clone size: -; CDR3 DNA: TGTGCCAGCAGTTTTCAACTGGGCTATGGCTACACCTTC; CDR3 protein: CASSFQLGYGYTF
V gene: TRBV7-9; J gene: TRBJ1-1; D gene: -; clone size: once; CDR3 DNA: TGTGCCAGCAGCGCAACAGTGAACACTGAAGCTTTCTTT; CDR3 protein: CASSATVNTEAFF
V gene: TRBV6-5; J gene: TRBJ1-1; D gene: -; clone size: -; CDR3 DNA: TGTGCCAGCAGTACCGACAGCTACACTGAAGCTTTCTTT; CDR3 protein: CASSTDSYTEAFF
V gene: TRBV5-6; J gene: TRBJ1-1; D gene: -; clone size: -; CDR3 DNA: TGTGCCAGCAGCGGCGCCAGGGGCACTGAAGCTTTCTTT; CDR3 protein: CASSGARGTEAFF
V gene: TRBV29-1; J gene: TRBJ2-5; D gene: TRBD2; clone size: -; CDR3 DNA: TGCAGCGTTGAATACCTAGCGGGGGACAAAGAGACCCAGTACTTC; CDR3 protein: CSVEYLAGDKETQYF
V gene: TRBV9; J gene: TRBJ1-2; D gene: -; clone size: -; CDR3 DNA: TGTGCCAGCAGCGTTGGGGGATATGGCTACACCTTC; CDR3 protein: CASSVGGYGYTF
V gene: TRBV9; J gene: TRBJ2-1; D gene: -; clone size: -; CDR3 DNA: TGTGCCAGCAGCGTAGCCAGCTACAATGAGCAGTTCTTC; CDR3 protein: CASSVASYNEQFF
V gene: TRBV13; J gene: TRBJ1-1; D gene: -; clone size: once; CDR3 DNA: TGTGCCAGCATCGGTGGGAAGGATGAAGCTTTCTTT; CDR3 protein: CASIGGKDEAFF
V gene: TRBV4-1; J gene: TRBJ2-7; D gene: -; clone size: -; CDR3 DNA: TGCGCCAGCAGCCAAGCCGGACAGTTCTACGAGCAGTACTTC; CDR3 protein: CASSQAGQFYEQYF
V gene: TRBV11-2; J gene: TRBJ2-7; D gene: -; clone size: -; CDR3 DNA: TGTGCCAGCAGCTTAGCCGGCTACGAGCAGTACTTC; CDR3 protein: CASSLAGYEQYF
V gene: TRBV7-9; J gene: TRBJ1-1; D gene: -; clone size: -; CDR3 DNA: TGTGCCAGCAGCTTAGTTCCGGGGGCGGCCACTGAAGCTTTCTTT; CDR3 protein: CASSLVPGAATEAFF
V gene: TRBV4-1; J gene: TRBJ2-1; D gene: -; clone size: -; CDR3 DNA: TGCGCCAGCAGCCAAGCCGTTCATGAGCAGTTCTTC; CDR3 protein: CASSQAVHEQFF
V gene: TRBV6-5; J gene: TRBJ1-5; D gene: -; clone size: -; CDR3 DNA: TGTGCCAGCAGCGTAGGACAGAACAATCAGCCCCAGCATTTT; CDR3 protein: CASSVGQNNQPQHF
V gene: TRBV9; J gene: TRBJ2-2; D gene: -; clone size: -; CDR3 DNA: TGTGCCAGCAGCGTATCGCCGACACCGGATAGGGAGCTGTTTTTT; CDR3 protein: CASSVSPTPDRELFF
V gene: TRBV6-6; J gene: TRBJ2-1; D gene: TRBD1; clone size: -; CDR3 DNA: TGTGCCAGCATCGAGGGGGCGTCACAGTTCTTC; CDR3 protein: CASIEGASQFF
V gene: TRBV29-1; J gene: TRBJ2-7; D gene: -; clone size: few; CDR3 DNA: TGCAGCGTTGCAAGTCAGCCGTCAGGGGTATACGAGCAGTACTTC; CDR3 protein: CSVASQPSGVYEQYF
V gene: TRBV2; J gene: TRBJ2-7; D gene: -; clone size: -; CDR3 DNA: TGTGCCAGCAGTACAGGGAAGGGTACCTACGAGCAGTACTTC; CDR3 protein: CASSTGKGTYEQYF